The 7 T cell receptor beta chains below come from one sample, sequenced in a study of response to subunit inactivated influenza vaccine. In TCRdb, the RT-PCR reads were re-called with MiXCR into one record per CDR3 protein. This table holds about 700,000 distinct CDR3 sequences, roughly 13% found once. Sequenced here: PBMCs from blood, sampled around two weeks before vaccination. Source of these receptors: a man in his fifties or sixties who received an inactivated influenza vaccine.

This clonotype has more than one count but fewer than ten. This chain uses TRBV28 with TRBJ1-4; 8 bases match TRBD1. Per the germline V gene, CDR1 is MDHEN and CDR2 is SYDVKM. Unmatched junction bases numbered 9, after V lost 4 bases and J lost 8 bases. This CDR3 comprises 15 residues. CDR3 DNA sequence: TGTGCCAGCAGTTCAAGGACAGGGTCGGGGGAAAAACTGTTTTTT. Protein: CASSSRTGSGEKLFF.

This clonotype showed up many times. The CDR3 DNA is TGCAGTGCTAGACGGGGCGTCAGGCTAGCGGGAGACAATGAGCAGTTCTTC. Translation gives CSARRGVRLAGDNEQFF. The gene calls are TRBV20-1 and TRBJ2-1; 10 bases fit TRBD2. CDR3 length equals 17 residues. After removal of 2 bases from V and 5 bases from J, the junction contained 12 bases not matched to a gene. Germline values: CDR1 DFQATT, CDR2 SNEGSKA (reference sequence).

This clonotype was found a few times. The V gene is TRBV7-2, the J gene TRBJ2-5; 10 bases fit TRBD2. The CDR3 spans 16 residues. Trimming cost V 0 bases and J 4 bases; bases outside gene matches: 5. Per the germline V gene, CDR1 is SGHTA and CDR2 is FQGNSA. The CDR3 loop is CASSLAISGGTETQYF. The CDR3 nucleotides read TGTGCCAGCAGCTTAGCTATTAGCGGGGGGACAGAGACCCAGTACTTC.

The chain links TRBV6-5 to TRBJ2-7; 8 positions agree with TRBD1. J lost 5 bases, V lost 1 base, and 10 bases had no gene match. The CDR3 is made up of 16 amino acids. Germline-derived CDR1 and CDR2 are MNHEY and SVGAGI. CDR3 coding DNA: TGTGCCAGCAGTTACTTTCGGGCAGGGGGCCTAGACGAGCAGTACTTC. Protein product: CASSYFRAGGLDEQYF.

The chain combines TRBV20-1 with TRBJ2-7; 10 bases match TRBD2. After removal of 3 bases from V and 8 bases from J, the junction contained 13 bases not matched to a gene. CDR1 and CDR2 from the germline V gene are DFQATT and SNEGSKA (reference sequence). This CDR3 has 15 residues. The CDR3 protein is CSASVSASGGKKQYF. As DNA, the CDR3 is TGCAGTGCTAGTGTCTCGGCTAGCGGGGGTAAAAAGCAGTACTTC.

This clonotype was seen ten or more times. Here the CDR3 DNA reads TGCAGTGCTAGTACAGGGTTGATCTCTGGAAACACCATATATTTT. Amino acids: CSASTGLISGNTIYF. V is TRBV20-1 and J is TRBJ1-3; possibly TRBD1 for D (6 bases). V gave up 3 bases and J gave up 0 bases, with 12 bases separating them. Germline V gene lookup returns CDR1 DFQATT and CDR2 SNEGSKA (reference sequence). The CDR3 sequence is 15 residues long.

The sample holds many counts of this clonotype. The chain links TRBV28 to TRBJ1-1, with unresolved D. Germline lookup yields CDR1 MDHEN and CDR2 SYDVKM. V lost 5 bases to trimming and J lost 0 bases, with 13 bases between them. The CDR3 sequence is 15 residues long. In nucleotides, the CDR3 is TGTGCCAGCAGTGAGCCGGGAGGAATGAACACTGAAGCTTTCTTT. This translates into CASSEPGGMNTEAFF.